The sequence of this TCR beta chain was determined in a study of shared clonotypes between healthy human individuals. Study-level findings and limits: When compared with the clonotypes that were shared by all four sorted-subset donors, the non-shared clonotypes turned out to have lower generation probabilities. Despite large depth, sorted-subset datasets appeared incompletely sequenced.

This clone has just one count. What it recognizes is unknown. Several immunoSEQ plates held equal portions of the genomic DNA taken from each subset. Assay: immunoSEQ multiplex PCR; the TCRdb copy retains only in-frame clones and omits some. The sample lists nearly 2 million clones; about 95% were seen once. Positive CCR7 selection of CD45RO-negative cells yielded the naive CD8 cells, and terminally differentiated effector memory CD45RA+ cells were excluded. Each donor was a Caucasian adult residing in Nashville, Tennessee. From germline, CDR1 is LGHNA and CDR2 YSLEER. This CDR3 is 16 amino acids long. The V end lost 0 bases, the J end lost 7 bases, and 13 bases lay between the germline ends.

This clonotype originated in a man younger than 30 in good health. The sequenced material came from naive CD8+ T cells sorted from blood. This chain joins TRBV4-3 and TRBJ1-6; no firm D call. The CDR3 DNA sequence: TGCGCCAGCAGCCAAGATGCCGTGGCAGTAAATTCACCCCTCCACTTT. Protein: CASSQDAVAVNSPLHF.